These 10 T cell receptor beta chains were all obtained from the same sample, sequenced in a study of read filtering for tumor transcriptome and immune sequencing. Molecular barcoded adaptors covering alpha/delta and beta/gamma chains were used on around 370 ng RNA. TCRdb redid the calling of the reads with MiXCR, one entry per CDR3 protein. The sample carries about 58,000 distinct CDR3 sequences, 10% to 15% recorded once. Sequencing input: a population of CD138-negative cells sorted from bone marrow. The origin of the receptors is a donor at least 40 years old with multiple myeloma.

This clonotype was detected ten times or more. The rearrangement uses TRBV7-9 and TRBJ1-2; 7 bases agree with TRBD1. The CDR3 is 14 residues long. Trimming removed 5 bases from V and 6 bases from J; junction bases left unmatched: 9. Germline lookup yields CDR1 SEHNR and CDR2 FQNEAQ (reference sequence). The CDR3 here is CASSLPDRVNGYTF. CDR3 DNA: TGTGCCAGCAGCCTGCCCGACAGGGTCAATGGCTACACCTTC.

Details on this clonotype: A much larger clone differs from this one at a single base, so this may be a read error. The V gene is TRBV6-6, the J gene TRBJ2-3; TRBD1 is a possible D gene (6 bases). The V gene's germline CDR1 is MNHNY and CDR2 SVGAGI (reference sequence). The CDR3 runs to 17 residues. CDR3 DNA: TGTGCCGGCAGCAACAGGGCCAGGCCTCGCAGCACAGATACGCAGTATTTT. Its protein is CAGSNRARPRSTDTQYF.

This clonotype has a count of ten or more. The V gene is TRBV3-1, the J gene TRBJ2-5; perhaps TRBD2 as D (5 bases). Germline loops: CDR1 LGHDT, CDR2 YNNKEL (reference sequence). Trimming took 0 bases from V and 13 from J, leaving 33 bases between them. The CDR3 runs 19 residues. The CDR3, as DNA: TGTGCCAGCAGCCAAGACGACTACCGGAGTTTGTCACTAGACTATAGGTGGTACTTC. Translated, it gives CASSQDDYRSLSLDYRWYF.

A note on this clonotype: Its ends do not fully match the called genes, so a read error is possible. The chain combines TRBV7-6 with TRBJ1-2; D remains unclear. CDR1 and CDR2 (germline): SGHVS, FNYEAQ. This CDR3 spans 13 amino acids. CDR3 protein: CASSNSGLDGHTF. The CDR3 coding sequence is TGTGCCTCATCTAACAGCGGGCTAGATGGCCACACCTTC.

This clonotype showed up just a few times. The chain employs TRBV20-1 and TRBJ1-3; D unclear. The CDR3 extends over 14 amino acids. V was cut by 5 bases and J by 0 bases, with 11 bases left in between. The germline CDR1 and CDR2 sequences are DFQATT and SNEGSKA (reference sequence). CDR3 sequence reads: CSAAGLSSGNTIYF. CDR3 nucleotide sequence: TGCAGTGCTGCCGGTCTCAGCTCTGGAAACACCATATATTTT.

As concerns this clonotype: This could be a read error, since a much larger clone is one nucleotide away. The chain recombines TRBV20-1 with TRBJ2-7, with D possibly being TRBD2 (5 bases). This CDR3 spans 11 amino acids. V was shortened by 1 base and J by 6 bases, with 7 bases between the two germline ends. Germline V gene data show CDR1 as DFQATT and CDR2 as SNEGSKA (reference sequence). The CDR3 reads CSARGRGEQYF. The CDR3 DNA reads TGCAGTGCTAGAGGTCGGGGCGAGCAGTACTTC.

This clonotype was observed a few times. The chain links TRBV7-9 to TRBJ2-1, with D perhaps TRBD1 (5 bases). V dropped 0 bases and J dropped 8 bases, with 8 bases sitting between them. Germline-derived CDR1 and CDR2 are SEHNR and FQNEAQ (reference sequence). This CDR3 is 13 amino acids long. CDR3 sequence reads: CASSLALGDEQFF. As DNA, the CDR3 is TGTGCCAGCAGCTTAGCGTTAGGGGATGAGCAGTTCTTC.

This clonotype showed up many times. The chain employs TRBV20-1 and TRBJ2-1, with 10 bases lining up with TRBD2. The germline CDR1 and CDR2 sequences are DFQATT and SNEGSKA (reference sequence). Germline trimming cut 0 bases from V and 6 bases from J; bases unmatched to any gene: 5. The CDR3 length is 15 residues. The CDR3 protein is CSARDRLAGSNEQFF. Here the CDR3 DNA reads TGCAGTGCTAGAGACCGACTAGCGGGTAGCAATGAGCAGTTCTTC.

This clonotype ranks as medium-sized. CDR3 sequence (DNA): TGTGCCACCAGTGATTACGGAGCGGGGAGGGACAATGAGCAGTTCTTC. This sequence encodes CATSDYGAGRDNEQFF. The genes are TRBV24-1 and TRBJ2-1, with 7 bases lining up with TRBD2. V lost 2 bases, J lost 5 bases, and 8 bases stayed unmatched. The CDR3 totals 16 residues. The germline V gene encodes CDR1 KGHDR and CDR2 SFDVKD.

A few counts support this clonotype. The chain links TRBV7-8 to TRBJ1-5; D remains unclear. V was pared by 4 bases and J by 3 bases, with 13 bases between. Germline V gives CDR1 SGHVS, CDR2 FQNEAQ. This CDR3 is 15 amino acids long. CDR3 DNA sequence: TGTGCCAGCAGCTCGAGACACGGACCCAATCAGCCCCAGCATTTT. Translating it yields CASSSRHGPNQPQHF.